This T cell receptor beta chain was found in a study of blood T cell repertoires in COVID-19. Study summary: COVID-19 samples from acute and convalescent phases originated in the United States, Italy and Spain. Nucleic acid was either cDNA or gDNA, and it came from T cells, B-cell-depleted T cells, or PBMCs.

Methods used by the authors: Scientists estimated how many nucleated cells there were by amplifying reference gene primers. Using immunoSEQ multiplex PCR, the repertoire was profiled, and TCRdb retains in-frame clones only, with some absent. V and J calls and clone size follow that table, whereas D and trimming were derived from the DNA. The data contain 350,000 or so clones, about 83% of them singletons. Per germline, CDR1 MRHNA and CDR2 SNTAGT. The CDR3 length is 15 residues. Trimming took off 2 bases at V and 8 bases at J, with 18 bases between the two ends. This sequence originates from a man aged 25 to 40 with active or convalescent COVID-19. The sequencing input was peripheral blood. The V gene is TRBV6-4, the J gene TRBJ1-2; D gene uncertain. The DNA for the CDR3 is TGTGCCAGCAGTGACCTGCGAGCTCAAGAGAGCGGCTACACCTTC. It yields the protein CASSDLRAQESGYTF.